The present T cell receptor beta chain was sequenced within a study of T cell responses to AZD1222 COVID-19 vaccine. Study outcomes and limitations: The study found Spike-specific TCR breadth and depth rose after two AZD1222 doses. A reported finding is that nearly half of spike-specific TCRs target unmutated variant regions. There were mostly white British donors and more females than males, and clonal diversity was possibly underestimated.

The germline CDR1 and CDR2 sequences are LGHNA and YNFKEQ. V shed 3 bases, J shed 5 bases, and the junction held 16 bases outside the gene matches. The CDR3 sequence is 20 residues long. TCRdb's table, derived via immunoSEQ multiplex PCR, lists solely in-frame clones and lacks some. Altogether 80,000 to 100,000 clones are present, around nine tenths being singletons, with the ten largest covering approximately 12%. Points on this clone: Its cognate antigen is unknown.

The receptor was derived from an adult in good health. The sample consisted of peripheral blood, taken on day 0 of AZD1222 vaccination. This chain connects TRBV4-2 to TRBJ2-5; 15 positions match TRBD2. The CDR3 region has the DNA TGTGCCAGCAGCCACACCAAACCGGGACTAGCGGGGGGAAGAAAGGAGACCCAGTACTTC. This translates into CASSHTKPGLAGGRKETQYF.